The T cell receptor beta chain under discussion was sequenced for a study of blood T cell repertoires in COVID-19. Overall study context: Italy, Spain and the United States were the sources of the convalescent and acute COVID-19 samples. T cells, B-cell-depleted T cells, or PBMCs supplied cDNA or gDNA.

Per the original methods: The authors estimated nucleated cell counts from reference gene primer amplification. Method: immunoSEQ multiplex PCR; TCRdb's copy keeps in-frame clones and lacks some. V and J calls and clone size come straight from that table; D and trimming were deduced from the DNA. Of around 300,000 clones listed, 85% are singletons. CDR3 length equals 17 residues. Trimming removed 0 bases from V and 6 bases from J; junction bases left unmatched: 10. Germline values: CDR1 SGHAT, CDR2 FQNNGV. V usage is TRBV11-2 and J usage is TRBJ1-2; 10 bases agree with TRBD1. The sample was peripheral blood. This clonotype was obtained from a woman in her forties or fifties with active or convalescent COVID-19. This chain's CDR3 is CASSLDAHPGTGDGYTF. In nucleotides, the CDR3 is TGTGCCAGCAGCTTAGATGCACACCCGGGGACAGGGGATGGCTACACCTTC. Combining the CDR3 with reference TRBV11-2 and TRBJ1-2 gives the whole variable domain EAGVAQSPRYKIIEKRQSVAFWCNPISGHATLYWYQQILGQGPKLLIQFQNNGVVDDSQLPKDRFSAERLKGVDSTLKIQPAKLEDSAVYLCASSLDAHPGTGDGYTFGSGTRLTVV.